The rows below give T cell receptor beta chains drawn from one sample of a study of blood T cell repertoires in COVID-19. Generated by immunoSEQ multiplex PCR, the TCRdb table keeps only in-frame clones and is missing some. The table shows 95,000 to 150,000 clones, with roughly 69% occurring only once. The sequenced sample was peripheral blood. These receptors were obtained from a woman aged 70-85 years with acute or convalescent COVID-19. The conserved cysteine and the conserved F or W are not part of the CDR3 here.

V gene: TRBV5-1; J gene: TRBJ1-2; CDR3 protein: ASSWVGEGGYT
V gene: TRBV28; J gene: TRBJ1-2; CDR3 protein: ASSSIAGQGEGKANYGYT
V gene: TRBV7-2; J gene: TRBJ2-5; CDR3 protein: ASSPGAGFGRETQY
V gene: TRBV11-2; J gene: TRBJ1-2; CDR3 protein: ASSSDRGNWGYT
V gene: TRBV7-9; J gene: TRBJ2-3; CDR3 protein: ASSLGQGSTDTQY
V gene: TRBV18; J gene: TRBJ1-4; CDR3 protein: ASSTQGATRNEKLF
V gene: TRBV27; J gene: TRBJ2-7; CDR3 protein: ASSLAGLGSYEQY
V gene: TRBV20-1; J gene: TRBJ2-7; CDR3 protein: SASSSGGSTYEQY
V gene: TRBV3-1/TRBV3-2; J gene: TRBJ1-2; CDR3 protein: ASSLSDRGWDGYT
V gene: TRBV19; J gene: TRBJ2-6; CDR3 protein: ASSTNTGSGANVLT
V gene: TRBV10-3; J gene: TRBJ2-1; CDR3 protein: AISESGLAGNNEQF
V gene: TRBV6-1; J gene: TRBJ1-3; CDR3 protein: ASSEVTGSGNTIY
V gene: TRBV10-2; J gene: TRBJ2-1; CDR3 protein: ASRVASGGARGEQF
V gene: TRBV4-1; J gene: TRBJ2-7; CDR3 protein: ASSQDRTALYEQY
V gene: TRBV5-4; J gene: TRBJ2-2; CDR3 protein: ASSLAGPSGELF
V gene: TRBV6-5; J gene: TRBJ1-1; CDR3 protein: ASRIQGGLNTEAF
V gene: TRBV27; J gene: TRBJ2-4; CDR3 protein: ASSLVPGQGFIQY
V gene: TRBV27; J gene: TRBJ1-1; CDR3 protein: ASSRREANTEAF
V gene: TRBV5-6; J gene: TRBJ2-7; CDR3 protein: ASSLVRLASSYEQY
V gene: TRBV19; J gene: TRBJ1-2; CDR3 protein: ASSMALTTAIVGYT
V gene: TRBV6-5; J gene: TRBJ2-7; CDR3 protein: ASRSTGNSGSEQY
V gene: TRBV12-3/TRBV12-4; J gene: TRBJ2-3; CDR3 protein: ASNQGSDTQY
V gene: TRBV7-6; J gene: TRBJ1-1; CDR3 protein: ASSSHRNTEAF
V gene: TRBV7-2; J gene: TRBJ2-5; CDR3 protein: ASSSGTGVWAQY
V gene: TRBV5-6; J gene: TRBJ2-5; CDR3 protein: ASSLVRGQVGQETQY
V gene: TRBV5-4; J gene: TRBJ2-1; CDR3 protein: ASNLAGVVNEQF
V gene: TRBV10-2; J gene: TRBJ1-4; CDR3 protein: ASSDSGWGKLF
V gene: TRBV7-9; J gene: TRBJ2-1; CDR3 protein: ASSSGGARSYNEQF
V gene: TRBV6-5; J gene: TRBJ2-3; CDR3 protein: ASFGGLTDTQY
V gene: TRBV5-1; J gene: TRBJ2-2; CDR3 protein: ASSSAGHTGELF
V gene: TRBV28; J gene: TRBJ1-2; CDR3 protein: ASSSAGTGSYGYT
V gene: TRBV5-5; J gene: TRBJ1-1; CDR3 protein: ASSLGLGVAMNTEAF
V gene: TRBV5-1; J gene: TRBJ2-5; CDR3 protein: ASSLGGRGTGRETQY
V gene: TRBV5-4; J gene: TRBJ2-3; CDR3 protein: ASSPRTSGRRATQY
V gene: TRBV5-6; J gene: TRBJ1-5; CDR3 protein: ASSLGGGHAGSNQPQH
V gene: TRBV4-3; J gene: TRBJ1-1; CDR3 protein: ASSQHLTGGAF
V gene: TRBV7-2; J gene: TRBJ2-7; CDR3 protein: ASSFQTSSYEQY
V gene: TRBV18; J gene: TRBJ1-5; CDR3 protein: ASSPLGEGPQH
V gene: TRBV27; J gene: TRBJ2-5; CDR3 protein: ASSWDSQETQY
V gene: TRBV15; J gene: TRBJ1-5; CDR3 protein: ATSRDLGQGRH